Given below is one TCR beta chain in context. One end of the junction varies from germline; a read error may be responsible. Only patients with CD8+CD57+ cell expansion on flow cytometry were chosen for sequencing. The entry originates in a study of CD8+CD57+ T cells in acquired aplastic anemia. This CDR3 is built from 14 residues. Germline CDR1 and CDR2: MNHNS and SASEGT. TCR beta VDJ and CDR3 were profiled, and genomic DNA was the template. TCRdb re-called the reads through MiXCR, storing one row per CDR3 protein. The table shows roughly 160,000 distinct CDR3 sequences, with 45% to 55% occurring only once.

This receptor was obtained from a human donor with aplastic anemia. The specimen sequenced was sorted CD4+, CD8+, or CD8+CD57+ T cells (not recorded which) from PBMCs. The V call is TRBV6-1, the J call TRBJ2-7, with no clear D. CDR3 region: CASGEGPALYEQYF. In DNA, the CDR3 is TGTGCCAGCGGTGAAGGGCCAGCTCTTTACGAGCAGTACTTC.